The clone carrying this T cell receptor beta chain was detected ten times or more. What it binds is not known. These data belong to a study of molecular identifiers for immune sequencing clone quantification. One entry per CDR3 protein, called by TCRdb with MiXCR from the PCR reads. This sample yields 400,000 to 600,000 distinct CDR3 sequences, of which about a fifth are seen a single time; more than 0.8% belongs to the top ten. V lost 3 bases and J lost 2, with 7 bases in between. Per germline, CDR1 MDHEN and CDR2 SYDVKM. The CDR3 is 14 residues long. Study-wide results and limits: Clones that had above 20 RNA copies took up over 97% of effector molecules but under 1% in naive cells.

Sequenced sample: naive CD8+ T cells from blood, with Jurkat cell RNA spiked in. Documented subset: FACS-sorted CD8+CD4-CCR7+CD45RA+ naive T cells. The chain employs TRBV28 and TRBJ2-2; unclear D gene. The sequence came from a human donor in good health. Some libraries in this study had Jurkat cell RNA spiked in. This CDR3 reads CASSLIPNTGELFF. As DNA, the CDR3 is TGTGCCAGCAGTTTGATACCTAACACCGGGGAGCTGTTTTTT.